This TCR beta chain was documented in a study of blood T cell repertoires in COVID-19. Study in general: Material from acute and convalescent COVID-19 was sourced from the United States, Italy and Spain. The cDNA or gDNA used as material had been derived from T cells, B-cell-depleted T cells, or PBMCs.

Authors' methods: The authors estimated nucleated cell counts from reference gene primer amplification. TCRdb's table, derived via immunoSEQ multiplex PCR, lists solely in-frame clones and lacks some. V and J calls and clone size are those listed in that table; D and trimming were worked out from the DNA. This sample has approximately 200,000 clones, with roughly 84% found just once. From germline, CDR1 is MNHEY and CDR2 SVGEGT. V was clipped by 6 bases and J by 6 bases; unmatched bases: 16. This CDR3 comprises 16 residues. There are a few counts of this clone. The origin of this receptor is a man between 35 and 55 years old with acute or convalescent COVID-19. Source material: peripheral blood. The V gene is TRBV6-2 or TRBV6-3, the J gene TRBJ1-2; 7 bases are a match to TRBD1. DNA for the CDR3: TGTGCCAGCAGCCCCATTCGACAGGGAGTGTTCGATGGCTACACCTTC. This sequence encodes CASSPIRQGVFDGYTF.